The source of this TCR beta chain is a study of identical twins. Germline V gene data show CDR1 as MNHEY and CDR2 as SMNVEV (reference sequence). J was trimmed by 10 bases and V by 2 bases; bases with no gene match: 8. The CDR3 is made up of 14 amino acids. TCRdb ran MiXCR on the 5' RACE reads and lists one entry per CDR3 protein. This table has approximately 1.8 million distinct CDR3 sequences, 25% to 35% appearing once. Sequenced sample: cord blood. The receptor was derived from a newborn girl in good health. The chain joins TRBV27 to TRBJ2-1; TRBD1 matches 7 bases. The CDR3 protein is CASSLNRGDYEQFF. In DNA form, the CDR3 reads TGTGCCAGCAGTTTAAACAGGGGAGACTACGAGCAGTTCTTC.